This T cell receptor (beta chain) is from a study of blood T cell repertoires in COVID-19. Study background: The United States, Italy and Spain supplied acute and convalescent COVID-19 samples.

The V gene's germline CDR1 is MNHNY and CDR2 SVGAGI (reference sequence). V was clipped by 7 bases and J by 2 bases, with 16 bases between them. The length of the CDR3 is 15 residues. In the authors' workflow: Reference gene primer amplification gave estimated nucleated cell counts. Using immunoSEQ multiplex PCR, the repertoire was profiled, and TCRdb retains in-frame clones only, with some absent. V, J and clone size are taken as reported in that table, and D and trimming were inferred from the DNA itself. The table shows about 360,000 clones, with over 75% occurring only once. This sequence was found in a young man who had recovered from COVID-19. The rearrangement links TRBV6-6 to TRBJ2-3; TRBD2 is a possible D gene (7 bases). Sequencing input: PBMCs or T cells enriched from blood (not recorded which). CDR3 sequence reads: CASTQGGGSTDTQYF. The CDR3 nucleotides read TGTGCCAGCACCCAGGGAGGGGGGTCCACAGATACGCAGTATTTT.